A single sample is the source of the 5 T cell receptor beta chains below, sequenced in a study of T cells in Graves' hyperthyroidism and ophthalmopathy. TCR beta CDR3 region amplification was performed from RNA transcripts. The HTBI primer set drove a first-round RT-PCR of the TCR CDR3. TCRdb recomputed calls from the multiplex PCR reads with MiXCR, one row per CDR3 protein. The repertoire holds about 380,000 distinct CDR3 sequences, about a fifth seen once, with over 35% in the top ten. Sequencing used blood. These receptors were collected from a man between 18 and 29 years old with Graves' ophthalmopathy.

In its sample, this clonotype was seen many times. One end of the junction does not line up with germline, which may come from a read error. V usage is TRBV2 and J usage is TRBJ1-3, with a weak D call TRBD1 (6 bases). Germline V gene data show CDR1 as SNHLY and CDR2 as FYNNEI. This CDR3 comprises 14 residues. CDR3 DNA sequence: TGTGCCAGCAGGGAAGGGGGTGCTGGAAACACCATATATTTT. Residues: CASREGGAGNTIYF.

This clonotype has ten or more counts. V usage is TRBV11-2 and J usage is TRBJ1-1, with D maybe TRBD1 (5 bases). The CDR3 totals 15 residues. The V gene lost 3 bases and the J gene lost 1 base, with 12 bases spanning the gap. Germline lookup yields CDR1 SGHAT and CDR2 FQNNGV. The CDR3 protein is CASSFNGGANTEAFF. In nucleotides, the CDR3 is TGTGCCAGCAGCTTTAACGGGGGAGCGAACACTGAAGCTTTCTTT.

This clonotype was observed at least ten times. V and J are TRBV2 and TRBJ2-3; 9 bases line up with TRBD1. Unmatched junction bases numbered 8, after V lost 5 bases and J lost 2 bases. Germline-derived CDR1 and CDR2 are SNHLY and FYNNEI. This CDR3 is 16 amino acids long. The CDR3 DNA sequence: TGTGCCAGCAGTTCGGACAGGGGCTTAGCCACAGATACGCAGTATTTT. Translation: CASSSDRGLATDTQYF.

The chain recombines TRBV6-2 or TRBV6-3 with TRBJ1-2, with D perhaps matching TRBD1 (5 bases). The CDR3 sequence is 15 residues long. Germline V gene data show CDR1 as MNHEY and CDR2 as SVGEGT. The ends were cut back, 6 bases at V and 5 bases at J, with 19 bases in the middle. The CDR3 sequence: CASSSPAGEGYGYTF. DNA for the CDR3: TGTGCCAGCAGCTCACCGGCGGGGGAAGGGTATGGCTACACCTTC.

This clonotype was recorded many times. The V gene is TRBV12-3 or TRBV12-4, the J gene TRBJ1-5; D call uncertain. Trimming took off 1 base at V and 9 bases at J, with 10 bases between the two ends. This CDR3 region has 13 residues. CDR3 DNA sequence: TGTGCCAGCAGTTTAGAGTCGCTTGGGCCCCAGCATTTT. Translation gives CASSLESLGPQHF.